This T cell receptor beta chain was sequenced for a study of identical twins. General observations from the study: Models underestimated TCR alpha sharing (out-of-frame) in monozygotic twins.

This clonotype was seen a few times. Its antigen is currently unknown. CDR1 is SGDLS, CDR2 YYNGEE, per germline. The CDR3 contains 14 residues. V lost 4 bases and J lost 4, with 14 bases in between. Template switching created a universal primer site, and the cDNA included unique molecular identifiers. TCRdb fed the 5' RACE reads into MiXCR, producing one record per CDR3 protein. The table has about 660,000 distinct CDR3 sequences, approximately 9% seen once. In addition, the sample was reused for a study of yellow fever vaccine responses in identical twins.

Sequencing was done on a sample of PBMCs. The origin of this receptor is a woman aged 18-35 years in good health. V usage is TRBV9 and J usage is TRBJ1-2, with D possibly TRBD1 on 6 matching bases. The CDR3 is CASSPLGGSYGYTF. The CDR3 nucleotides read TGTGCCAGCAGCCCGCTCGGGGGCAGCTATGGCTACACCTTC.